Below are 23 T cell receptor beta chains sequenced from a single sample in a study of shared clonotypes between healthy human individuals. Some clones are missing from TCRdb's copy, which holds only in-frame ones; the method was immunoSEQ multiplex PCR. Among just over 2,000,000 clones listed, roughly 94% were seen once. Input material: naive CD4+ T cells sorted from blood. Stated subset: CD45RA+ positively selected. Receptors were obtained from a man between 18 and 29 years old in good health.

The chain carries TRBV6-6 and TRBJ2-3; either TRBD1 or TRBD2 may supply D (5 bases each). Germline assignment: CDR1 MNHNY and CDR2 SVGAGI (reference sequence). The CDR3 consists of 12 residues. Trimming pared 6 bases from V and 7 bases from J, leaving 11 bases between. The CDR3 DNA is TGTGCCAGCAGCCGGGGCGACCATACGCAGTATTTT. It encodes CASSRGDHTQYF.

Note on this clone: Additional DNA sequences in this sample encode the identical CDR3. In DNA, the CDR3 is TGTGCCAGCAGCTTACTTGGGTACGAGCAGTACTTC. It codes for CASSLLGYEQYF. The chain recombines TRBV11-2 with TRBJ2-7; the D is unclear. V lost 2 bases and J 4 bases, leaving 6 bases between the germline ends. The germline V gene encodes CDR1 SGHAT and CDR2 FQNNGV. The CDR3 has 12 residues.

This rearrangement joins TRBV6-6 to TRBJ1-5; possible D gene TRBD1, 6 bases. The CDR3 is made up of 16 amino acids. The V gene's germline CDR1 is MNHNY and CDR2 SVGAGI (reference sequence). The V and J ends lost 6 bases and 1 base respectively, with 16 bases between them. CDR3 nucleotides: TGTGCCAGCAGCGACTTAGGGGGGAGAAGCAATCAGCCCCAGCATTTT. Its protein product is CASSDLGGRSNQPQHF.

The chain uses TRBV9 and TRBJ2-2; D may be TRBD1 (7 bases). Germline values: CDR1 SGDLS, CDR2 YYNGEE. This CDR3 has 17 residues. The V end was cut by 0 bases, the J end by 2 bases, with 14 bases between. The CDR3 region is CASSVGGGGGNTGELFF. The CDR3 DNA follows: TGTGCCAGCAGCGTAGGAGGAGGGGGCGGAAACACCGGGGAGCTGTTTTTT.

V is TRBV27 and J is TRBJ2-1; TRBD2 aligns across 11 bases. Germline values: CDR1 MNHEY, CDR2 SMNVEV (reference sequence). The CDR3 spans 17 residues. V shed 4 bases and J 2 bases; nucleotides not matched to a gene: 7. CDR3 residues: CASSYPFSGGAYNEQFF. The CDR3 DNA reads TGTGCCAGCAGTTACCCCTTTAGCGGGGGGGCCTACAATGAGCAGTTCTTC.

The genes are TRBV30 and TRBJ1-4; no reliable D call. V dropped 2 bases and J dropped 12 bases, with 16 bases sitting between them. CDR1 and CDR2 (germline): GTSNPN, SVGIG (reference sequence). This CDR3 contains 13 residues. This CDR3 is CAWSSGGAFELFF. CDR3 nucleotide sequence: TGTGCCTGGAGTTCGGGAGGTGCTTTTGAACTGTTTTTT.

The J gene is TRBJ1-6, the V gene TRBV2; 8 nucleotides agree with TRBD1. The CDR3 totals 13 residues. Germline assignment: CDR1 SNHLY and CDR2 FYNNEI. Germline trimming cut 9 bases from V and 9 bases from J; bases unmatched to any gene: 7. This chain's CDR3 is CASTGGVGSPLHF. In DNA, the CDR3 is TGTGCCAGTACAGGGGGGGTGGGTTCACCCCTCCACTTT.

The gene calls are TRBV6-5 and TRBJ1-2; possibly TRBD1 for D (5 bases). The CDR3 totals 13 residues. Trimming took 7 bases from V and 8 from J, leaving 17 bases between them. Germline V lookup: CDR1 MNHEY, CDR2 SVGAGI. The CDR3 loop is CASIPGSAGGYTF. CDR3 coding DNA: TGTGCCAGCATCCCGGGGAGCGCAGGGGGCTACACCTTC.

V is TRBV4-1 and J is TRBJ2-7; D gene uncertain. The length of the CDR3 is 13 residues. Germline V gives CDR1 MGHRA, CDR2 YSYEKL. The ends were cut back, 4 bases at V and 0 bases at J, with 7 bases in the middle. CDR3 protein: CASSRDISYEQYF. The CDR3 DNA sequence: TGCGCCAGCAGCCGCGACATCTCCTACGAGCAGTACTTC.

This clone was recorded once. The chain recombines TRBV5-6 with TRBJ1-2; D gene unclear. The CDR3 totals 12 residues. V lost 3 bases to trimming and J lost 4 bases, with 7 bases between them. In germline, CDR1 is SGHDT, CDR2 YYEEEE. The CDR3 loop reads CASSSNFYGYTF. The CDR3 DNA follows: TGTGCCAGCAGCTCTAACTTCTATGGCTACACCTTC.

The chain uses TRBV5-1 and TRBJ2-7; TRBD1 agrees at 12 bases. V was clipped by 0 bases and J by 5 bases; unmatched bases: 6. Germline-derived CDR1 and CDR2 are SGHRS and YFSETQ. The CDR3 totals 16 residues. CDR3 DNA: TGCGCCAGCAGCTTGGAGTGGGGACAGGGGGCCAACGAGCAGTACTTC. Residues: CASSLEWGQGANEQYF.

The chain uses TRBV30 and TRBJ1-2; D gene unclear. V lost 8 bases and J 0 bases, leaving 10 bases between the germline ends. CDR1 and CDR2 from the germline V gene are GTSNPN and SVGIG (reference sequence). This CDR3 has 12 amino acids. The CDR3 region has the DNA TGTGCCGAGGCAGCAGCTAACTATGGCTACACCTTC. Its protein is CAEAAANYGYTF.

The chain employs TRBV5-1 and TRBJ2-7; 12 bases align to TRBD1. The CDR3 sequence is 15 residues long. The germline CDR1 and CDR2 sequences are SGHRS and YFSETQ. Germline trimming cut 4 bases from V and 9 bases from J; bases unmatched to any gene: 11. In DNA, the CDR3 is TGCGCCAGCAGCATAGGGACAGGGGGCGCGTTTCGGCAGTACTTC. Its protein product is CASSIGTGGAFRQYF.

V is TRBV7-2 and J is TRBJ1-3; no definite D call. The germline V and J ends were trimmed by 2 bases and 0 bases, with 8 bases remaining between them. The CDR3 sequence is 15 residues long. Germline CDR1 and CDR2: SGHTA and FQGNSA. The CDR3 loop is CASSLMGSSGNTIYF. The CDR3 DNA sequence: TGTGCCAGCAGCTTAATGGGCAGCTCTGGAAACACCATATATTTT. Full variable domain (outside the CDR3, taken from reference TRBV7-2 and TRBJ1-3): GAGVSQSPSNKVTEKGKDVELRCDPISGHTALYWYRQSLGQGLEFLIYFQGNSAPDKSGLPSDRFSAERTGGSVSTLTIQRTQQEDSAVYLCASSLMGSSGNTIYFGEGSWLTVV.

The chain couples TRBV6-5 to TRBJ1-6; D call uncertain. The CDR3 length is 14 residues. The germline V gene encodes CDR1 MNHEY and CDR2 SVGAGI. Trimming took 5 bases from V and 3 from J, leaving 8 bases between them. The CDR3 loop is CASSRRSYNSPLHF. The CDR3 coding sequence is TGTGCCAGCAGTCGACGGAGCTATAATTCACCCCTCCACTTT.

This clone was counted once. The chain recombines TRBV7-2 with TRBJ2-1; 8 bases are a match to TRBD2. CDR1 SGHTA and CDR2 FQGNSA come from the germline V gene. V dropped 2 bases and J dropped 6; count of bases not matched to a gene: 9. This CDR3 has 16 amino acids. The CDR3 region has the DNA TGTGCCAGCAGCTTAAGGCGGGGGGCCTCCCTCAATGAGCAGTTCTTC. This codes for CASSLRRGASLNEQFF.

The CDR3 spells CASSLGTGNTYEQYF. The CDR3 DNA sequence: TGTGCCAGCTCACTGGGGACAGGGAATACCTACGAGCAGTACTTC. The V and J genes are TRBV18 and TRBJ2-7, with 9 bases matching TRBD1. V lost 4 bases to trimming and J lost 2 bases; unmatched junction nucleotides: 6. Germline CDR1 reads KGHSH; CDR2 reads LQKENI. CDR3 length: 15 amino acids.

V usage is TRBV9 and J usage is TRBJ2-3; TRBD2 aligns across 15 bases. The V gene's germline CDR1 is SGDLS and CDR2 YYNGEE. The CDR3 has 18 residues. J lost 4 bases, V lost 3 bases, and 9 bases had no gene match. Here the CDR3 reads CASSGGRTSGGAPDTQYF. The CDR3 nucleotides are TGTGCCAGCAGCGGAGGGAGGACTAGCGGGGGGGCCCCAGATACGCAGTATTTT.

V usage is TRBV5-1 and J usage is TRBJ2-7, with 9 positions matching TRBD2. CDR3 length equals 14 residues. The V gene's germline CDR1 is SGHRS and CDR2 YFSETQ. Unmatched junction bases numbered 6, after V lost 7 bases and J lost 1 base. CDR3 in DNA: TGCGCCAGCGCACCTAGCGGGGTGTCCTACGAGCAGTACTTC. As protein: CASAPSGVSYEQYF.

CDR3 DNA sequence: TGCGCCAGCAGCCAAGATGTGGGGGGGAGCTCCTACGAGCAGTACTTC. Its translation is CASSQDVGGSSYEQYF. The gene calls are TRBV4-3 and TRBJ2-7; 7 bases match TRBD2. The CDR3 loop spans 16 amino acids. Trimming removed 0 bases from V and 0 bases from J; junction bases left unmatched: 5. CDR1 and CDR2 from the germline V gene are LGHNA and YSLEER.

This clone was picked up one time. The chain carries TRBV7-2 and TRBJ2-1; D not resolved. Trimming took 5 bases from V and 1 from J, leaving 15 bases between them. The CDR3 loop spans 16 amino acids. In germline, CDR1 is SGHTA, CDR2 FQGNSA. The CDR3 loop reads CASSPTTTLSYNEQFF. DNA of the CDR3: TGTGCCAGCAGCCCAACTACTACTCTATCCTACAATGAGCAGTTCTTC.

This clone was recorded once. The chain recombines TRBV5-1 with TRBJ2-5; the D gene is possibly TRBD1 (7 bases). The ends were cut back, 4 bases at V and 2 bases at J, with 12 bases in the middle. The CDR3 is 14 residues long. CDR1 SGHRS and CDR2 YFSETQ come from the germline V gene. The CDR3 sequence: CASSAAGQQETQYF. CDR3 sequence (DNA): TGCGCCAGCAGCGCCGCGGGACAGCAAGAGACCCAGTACTTC. The full variable domain, its missing parts supplied by reference TRBV5-1 and TRBJ2-5, is KAGVTQTPRYLIKTRGQQVTLSCSPISGHRSVSWYQQTPGQGLQFLFEYFSETQRNKGNFPGRFSGRQFSNSRSEMNVSTLELGDSALYLCASSAAGQQETQYFGPGTRLLVL.

This chain uses TRBV2 with TRBJ2-1; 11 bases align to TRBD1. The ends lost 6 bases at V and 4 bases at J; junction bases unmatched: 5. Per germline, CDR1 SNHLY and CDR2 FYNNEI. CDR3 size: 15 residues. DNA of the CDR3: TGTGCCAGCAGGGAGGACAGGGGGCAATACAATGAGCAGTTCTTC. Its translation: CASREDRGQYNEQFF.